The rows below give T cell receptor beta chains drawn from one sample of a study of Ad26.COV2.S vaccination and SARS-CoV-2 variants. Some clones are missing from TCRdb's copy, which holds only in-frame ones; the method was immunoSEQ multiplex PCR. In the table there are approximately 480,000 clones, roughly 87% of which are singletons. The input for sequencing was peripheral blood, taken in a trial of Ad26.COV2.S vaccine versus placebo. These receptors were obtained from a person aged 18-65 years who received the Ad26.COV2.S COVID-19 vaccine or a placebo. CDR3s leave out the opening cysteine and the closing phenylalanine or tryptophan.

V gene: TRBV5-1
CDR3 length: 11
CDR3 protein: ASSSSYQETQY

V gene: TRBV10-3
CDR3 length: 11
CDR3 protein: AISELTTYGQY

V gene: TRBV6-5
CDR3 length: 12
CDR3 protein: ASSPTTGLEKLF

V gene: TRBV7-3
CDR3 length: 13
CDR3 protein: ASSLTGTYGNEQF

V gene: TRBV30
CDR3 length: 10
CDR3 protein: AWLPGGSGYT

V gene: TRBV28
CDR3 length: 12
CDR3 protein: ASSHRPKTGELF

V gene: TRBV6-2/TRBV6-3
CDR3 length: 12
CDR3 protein: ASSVRGGNQPQH

V gene: TRBV2
CDR3 length: 13
CDR3 protein: ASSLSRGSNQPQH

V gene: TRBV5-1
CDR3 length: 14
CDR3 protein: ASKTSGRSNTGELF

V gene: TRBV6-1
CDR3 length: 14
CDR3 protein: ASSERAPGGNQPQH

V gene: TRBV19
CDR3 length: 12
CDR3 protein: ASSILVHNQPQH

V gene: TRBV27
CDR3 length: 13
CDR3 protein: ASSPGTGRRSPLH

V gene: TRBV19
CDR3 length: 14
CDR3 protein: ASSIDGQGPLYGYT

V gene: TRBV9
CDR3 length: 11
CDR3 protein: ASSVDAGTEAF

V gene: TRBV9
CDR3 length: 11
CDR3 protein: ASSVGRINEQF

V gene: TRBV7-8
CDR3 length: 11
CDR3 protein: ASSLGKNTEAF

V gene: TRBV13
CDR3 length: 12
CDR3 protein: ASSLAPGNTEAF

V gene: TRBV24-1
CDR3 length: 11
CDR3 protein: ATSTAGLYEQY

V gene: TRBV28
CDR3 length: 10
CDR3 protein: ASAGGPDTQY

V gene: TRBV6-1
CDR3 length: 15
CDR3 protein: ASSATLGSANTGELF

V gene: TRBV29-1
CDR3 length: 12
CDR3 protein: SAYSGTVNSPLH

V gene: TRBV6-2/TRBV6-3
CDR3 length: 13
CDR3 protein: ASSYSSGITDTQY

V gene: TRBV18
CDR3 length: 10
CDR3 protein: ASSAQKGEAF

V gene: TRBV2
CDR3 length: 11
CDR3 protein: ASRSEMNQPQH

V gene: TRBV29-1
CDR3 length: 8
CDR3 protein: GGGGNTIY

V gene: TRBV5-1
CDR3 length: 13
CDR3 protein: ASSLDGGWTGELF

V gene: TRBV9
CDR3 length: 12
CDR3 protein: ASSQGPMNTEAF

V gene: TRBV5-5
CDR3 length: 14
CDR3 protein: ASSPLGSSGRYEQY

V gene: TRBV6-2/TRBV6-3
CDR3 length: 12
CDR3 protein: ASSYGAVDTEAF

V gene: TRBV6-4
CDR3 length: 12
CDR3 protein: ASRREIGTGELF

V gene: TRBV6-6
CDR3 length: 14
CDR3 protein: ASSILPDLSGNTIY

V gene: TRBV7-2
CDR3 length: 13
CDR3 protein: ASSFGTPNTGELF